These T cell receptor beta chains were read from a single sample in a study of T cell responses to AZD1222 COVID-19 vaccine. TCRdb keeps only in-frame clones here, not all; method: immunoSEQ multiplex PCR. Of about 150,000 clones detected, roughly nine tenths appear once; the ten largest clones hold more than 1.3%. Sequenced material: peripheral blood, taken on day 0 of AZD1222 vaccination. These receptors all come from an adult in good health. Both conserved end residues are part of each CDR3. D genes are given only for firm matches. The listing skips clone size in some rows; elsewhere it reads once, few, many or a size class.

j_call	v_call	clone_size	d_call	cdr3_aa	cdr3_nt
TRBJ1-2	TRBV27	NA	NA	CASSGGMVDGYTF	TGTGCCAGCAGTGGGGGGATGGTGGATGGCTACACCTTC
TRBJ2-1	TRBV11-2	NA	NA	CASSLLGLWESFNEQFF	TGTGCCAGCAGCTTGTTGGGGCTCTGGGAGTCGTTCAATGAGCAGTTCTTC
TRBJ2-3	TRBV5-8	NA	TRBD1	CASSPDRGADTQYF	TGTGCCAGCAGCCCGGACAGGGGGGCAGATACGCAGTATTTT
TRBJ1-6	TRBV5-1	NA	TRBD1	CASSLAGTDNSPLHF	TGCGCCAGCAGCTTGGCAGGGACAGATAATTCACCCCTCCACTTT
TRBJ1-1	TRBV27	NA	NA	CASSHRGAFMNTEAFF	TGTGCCAGCAGTCACCGCGGGGCTTTCATGAACACTGAAGCTTTCTTT
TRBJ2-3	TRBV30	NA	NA	CAWSVRGADTQYF	TGTGCCTGGAGTGTACGAGGGGCGGATACGCAGTATTTT
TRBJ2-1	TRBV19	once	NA	CASIAANEQFF	TGTGCCAGTATTGCGGCCAATGAGCAGTTCTTC
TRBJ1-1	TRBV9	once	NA	CASSVAQGDPEAFF	TGTGCCAGCAGCGTAGCCCAGGGCGACCCCGAAGCTTTCTTT
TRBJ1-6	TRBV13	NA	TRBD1	CASSLGLLDRGGPLHF	TGTGCCAGCAGCTTAGGCCTTCTGGACAGGGGGGGACCCCTCCACTTT
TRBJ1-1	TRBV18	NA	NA	CASSPRSRNTEAFF	TGTGCCAGCTCACCACGGAGTCGGAACACTGAAGCTTTCTTT
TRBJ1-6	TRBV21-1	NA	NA	CATRGGFYNSPLHF	TGTGCCACTAGGGGGGGTTTCTATAATTCACCCCTCCACTTT
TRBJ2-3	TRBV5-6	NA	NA	CASSLVQGNTDTQYF	TGTGCCAGCAGCTTGGTTCAGGGAAACACAGATACGCAGTATTTT
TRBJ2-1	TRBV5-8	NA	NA	CASTWLGVTISYNEQFF	TGTGCCAGCACCTGGTTAGGGGTGACTATTTCCTACAATGAGCAGTTCTTC
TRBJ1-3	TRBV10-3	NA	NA	CAISEMAFGGNTIYF	TGTGCCATCAGTGAGATGGCCTTCGGCGGAAACACCATATATTTT